This passage covers 26 T cell receptor beta chains from one sample sequenced in a study of T cell responses to AZD1222 COVID-19 vaccine. Generated by immunoSEQ multiplex PCR, the TCRdb table keeps only in-frame clones and is missing some. The sample records 140,000 or so clones, 80% to 90% being singletons. Sequenced here: peripheral blood, sampled on day 0 of AZD1222 vaccination. Every receptor here comes from an adult in good health.

The V gene is TRBV6-5, the J gene TRBJ1-1; D might be TRBD1 (6 bases). The germline V gene has CDR1 MNHEY and CDR2 SVGAGI. V lost 8 bases and J 1 base, leaving 8 bases between the germline ends. The CDR3 length is 12 residues. The CDR3 nucleotides are TGTGCCAGCGGGACAAGGAACACTGAAGCTTTCTTT. Translation gives CASGTRNTEAFF.

The chain's CDR3 is CASGLFDFYEQYF. The CDR3 DNA reads as TGTGCTAGTGGTTTGTTTGACTTCTACGAGCAGTACTTC. This chain uses TRBV12-5 with TRBJ2-7; D ambiguous. Per germline, CDR1 LGHNT and CDR2 FRNRAP. V lost 2 bases and J 3 bases, leaving 8 bases between the germline ends. The CDR3 extends over 13 amino acids.

This chain links TRBV27 with TRBJ2-7; 9 nucleotides agree with TRBD1. V shed 6 bases, J shed 1 base, and the junction held 7 bases outside the gene matches. CDR1 is MNHEY, CDR2 SMNVEV, per germline (reference sequence). The CDR3 has 15 amino acids. CDR3 sequence: CASRSHGQGSYEQYF. In DNA form, the CDR3 reads TGTGCCAGCAGGAGTCATGGACAGGGGTCCTACGAGCAGTACTTC.

This clone was seen only once. The chain combines TRBV2 with TRBJ1-5; unclear D gene. V was clipped by 1 base and J by 6 bases, with 10 bases between them. The germline CDR1 and CDR2 sequences are SNHLY and FYNNEI. The CDR3 loop spans 14 amino acids. The CDR3 spells CASSEVLGIQPQHF. CDR3 bases: TGTGCCAGCAGTGAAGTCTTGGGAATTCAGCCCCAGCATTTT.

The gene calls are TRBV5-6 and TRBJ1-6; D is undetermined. This CDR3 has 15 residues. Looked up from germline, CDR1 is SGHDT and CDR2 is YYEEEE. The ends were cut back, 2 bases at V and 8 bases at J, with 14 bases in the middle. CDR3 sequence: CASSFPLGGDSPLHF. Here the CDR3 DNA reads TGTGCCAGCAGCTTCCCCCTGGGCGGTGATTCACCCCTCCACTTT.

The chain joins TRBV5-4 to TRBJ1-6; D is uncertain. CDR3 length: 15 amino acids. Germline V gene sequence: CDR1 SGHNT, CDR2 YYREEE (reference sequence). Trimming left V 4 bases short and J 5 bases short, with 13 bases between. The CDR3 loop is CASSARTGNNSPLHF. As DNA, the CDR3 is TGTGCCAGCAGCGCCAGGACGGGGAATAATTCACCCCTCCACTTT.

The V gene is TRBV5-4, the J gene TRBJ2-1, with D possibly called TRBD1 or TRBD2 (5 bases each). Germline lookup yields CDR1 SGHNT and CDR2 YYREEE (reference sequence). Trimming removed 0 bases at V and 0 bases at J, with 13 bases between. CDR3 length: 17 residues. CDR3 in amino acids: CASSLAKGTTSYNEQFF. In nucleotides, the CDR3 is TGTGCCAGCAGCTTGGCCAAAGGGACCACCTCCTACAATGAGCAGTTCTTC.

The chain links TRBV5-6 to TRBJ2-7; TRBD2 agrees at 12 bases. There are 16 residues in the CDR3. Unmatched junction bases numbered 6, after V lost 0 bases and J lost 5 bases. Germline V CDR1 and CDR2: SGHDT, YYEEEE. CDR3 region: CASSLGLLAGGNEQYF. In nucleotides, the CDR3 is TGTGCCAGCAGCTTGGGGTTACTAGCGGGAGGAAACGAGCAGTACTTC.

This chain connects TRBV6-5 to TRBJ2-7; D tentatively reads TRBD1 or TRBD2 (5 bases each). Looked up from germline, CDR1 is MNHEY and CDR2 is SVGAGI. The CDR3 runs to 14 residues. Trimming left V 5 bases short and J 7 bases short, with 18 bases between. This CDR3 is CASSRGGSAKEQYF. As DNA, the CDR3 is TGTGCCAGCAGTCGTGGGGGTTCCGCTAAAGAGCAGTACTTC.

This chain uses TRBV19 with TRBJ2-5, with 8 positions matching TRBD1. Germline CDR1 is LNHDA and CDR2 is SQIVND (reference sequence). Trimming took 6 bases from V and 5 from J; bases not matched to a gene: 11. This CDR3 spans 15 amino acids. This chain's CDR3 is CASSRWTGRFETQYF. The CDR3 nucleotides read TGTGCCAGTAGCAGGTGGACAGGGAGATTCGAGACCCAGTACTTC.

This chain connects TRBV6-5 to TRBJ1-3; TRBD1 agrees at 7 bases. After removal of 7 bases from V and 2 bases from J, the junction contained 5 bases not matched to a gene. From germline, CDR1 is MNHEY and CDR2 SVGAGI. This CDR3 region has 14 residues. The CDR3 is CASKTGQAGNTIYF. CDR3 nucleotide sequence: TGTGCCAGCAAAACCGGACAGGCTGGAAACACCATATATTTT.

The V call is TRBV7-2, the J call TRBJ2-7, with TRBD2 matching 7 bases. Germline CDR1 and CDR2: SGHTA and FQGNSA. J lost 1 base, V lost 1 base, and 10 bases had no gene match. The CDR3 has 17 amino acids. The CDR3 DNA follows: TGTGCCAGCAGCTTAGGGTCTCGGTGGGACTATTCCTACGAGCAGTACTTC. This encodes CASSLGSRWDYSYEQYF.

This clone was detected once. This sequence joins TRBV7-3 and TRBJ2-2, with TRBD1 as a possible D gene (5 bases). There are 15 residues in the CDR3. The V gene lost 0 bases and the J gene lost 0 bases, with 5 bases spanning the gap. Germline CDR1 is SGHTA and CDR2 is FQGTGA. The CDR3 DNA sequence: TGTGCCAGCAGCTTAACAGGGGCGAACACCGGGGAGCTGTTTTTT. It yields the protein CASSLTGANTGELFF.

A single count supports this clone. The rearrangement uses TRBV20-1 and TRBJ2-4, with 10 bases matching TRBD2. V shed 3 bases and J 8 bases; nucleotides not matched to a gene: 10. Per the germline V gene, CDR1 is DFQATT and CDR2 is SNEGSKA (reference sequence). The CDR3 has 15 amino acids. DNA of the CDR3: TGCAGTGCTAGTCCCAGCGGGAGGGCTACCGACATTCAGTACTTC. Protein product: CSASPSGRATDIQYF.

The V and J genes are TRBV10-3 and TRBJ1-5; 7 nucleotides agree with TRBD1. This CDR3 contains 14 residues. Germline assignment: CDR1 ENHRY and CDR2 SYGVKD. The ends lost 0 bases at V and 6 bases at J; junction bases unmatched: 2. The CDR3 DNA is TGTGCCATCAGTGAGTCCTCAGGGGGTCAGCCCCAGCATTTT. It translates to CAISESSGGQPQHF.

V usage is TRBV3-1 (or the pseudogene TRBV3-2) and J usage is TRBJ1-1; no clear D. Germline CDR1 LGHDT, CDR2 YNNKEL (reference sequence). Trimming took off 1 base at V and 1 base at J, with 13 bases between the two ends. The CDR3 is 16 residues long. Here the CDR3 DNA reads TGTGCCAGCAGCCAAGTTGATTACAGCCAGAACACTGAAGCTTTCTTT. Translated, it gives CASSQVDYSQNTEAFF.

The gene calls are TRBV20-1 and TRBJ2-7; D is undetermined. The V end lost 0 bases, the J end lost 4 bases, and 1 base lay between the germline ends. Germline CDR1 reads DFQATT; CDR2 reads SNEGSKA (reference sequence). This CDR3 has 10 amino acids. The CDR3 sequence: CSAREYEQYF. The DNA for the CDR3 is TGCAGTGCTAGAGAGTACGAGCAGTACTTC.

The chain links TRBV7-9 to TRBJ1-3; no clear D. Trimming took off 5 bases at V and 0 bases at J, with 17 bases between the two ends. The CDR3 runs 17 residues. CDR1 and CDR2 (germline): SEHNR, FQNEAQ (reference sequence). The CDR3 nucleotides are TGTGCCAGCAGCCCTGGAGACATCGCTAACTCTGGAAACACCATATATTTT. Its translation: CASSPGDIANSGNTIYF.

The J gene is TRBJ1-3, the V gene TRBV6-5, with D maybe TRBD1 (5 bases). The CDR3 loop spans 13 amino acids. Trimming shortened V by 7 bases and J by 3 bases, and 10 bases separated the two germline ends. Germline loops: CDR1 MNHEY, CDR2 SVGAGI. The CDR3 coding sequence is TGTGCCAGCACGAAGACAGATGGAAACACCATATATTTT. It encodes CASTKTDGNTIYF.

About this clone: At the DNA level, this CDR3 is encoded by other sequences in the same sample as well. The rearrangement links TRBV30 to TRBJ1-5; D remains ambiguous. V lost 1 base and J lost 5, with 6 bases in between. The CDR3 has 12 amino acids. Per the germline V gene, CDR1 is GTSNPN and CDR2 is SVGIG (reference sequence). The DNA of the CDR3 is TGTGCCTGGAGTGACGGGTATCAGCCCCAGCATTTT. Amino acids: CAWSDGYQPQHF.

The J gene is TRBJ1-1, the V gene TRBV11-2, with a possible D match to TRBD1 (5 bases). The germline V gene encodes CDR1 SGHAT and CDR2 FQNNGV. CDR3 size: 13 residues. The ends were cut back, 5 bases at V and 6 bases at J, with 13 bases in the middle. CDR3 in DNA: TGTGCCAGCAGCCCCAATGGACATTCTGAAGCTTTCTTT. It yields the protein CASSPNGHSEAFF.

The chain couples TRBV6-5 to TRBJ1-1; tentatively, D is TRBD1 (6 bases). This CDR3 is 14 amino acids long. CDR1 and CDR2 (germline): MNHEY, SVGAGI. V lost 6 bases, J lost 4 bases, and 15 bases lay in between. The CDR3 sequence is CASRDRGGGTEAFF. The CDR3 DNA sequence: TGTGCCAGCAGGGATCGAGGAGGGGGCACTGAAGCTTTCTTT.

V gene TRBV11-3 combines with J gene TRBJ2-2, with TRBD1 identical over 9 bases. The CDR3 has 15 amino acids. J gave up 6 bases and V 4 bases, and 6 bases lay outside the gene matches. Per germline, CDR1 SGHNT and CDR2 YENEEA. The CDR3 region is CASSSNRGRSGELFF. The CDR3 nucleotides are TGTGCCAGCAGCTCGAACAGGGGGCGATCCGGGGAGCTGTTTTTT.

The chain is built from TRBV4-1 and TRBJ2-3; tentatively, D is TRBD1 or TRBD2 (6 bases each). The CDR3 sequence is 16 residues long. Trimming took 1 base from V and 3 from J, leaving 14 bases between them. The V gene's germline CDR1 is MGHRA and CDR2 YSYEKL. The CDR3 protein is CASSQAPGAWTDTQYF. As DNA, the CDR3 is TGCGCCAGCAGCCAAGCTCCGGGGGCATGGACAGATACGCAGTATTTT.

The chain has TRBV2 and TRBJ1-1; 8 positions match TRBD1. V shed 3 bases and J 2 bases; nucleotides not matched to a gene: 5. Per germline, CDR1 SNHLY and CDR2 FYNNEI. The CDR3 spans 15 residues. The CDR3 sequence: CASSDPDRDNTEAFF. The CDR3 region has the DNA TGTGCCAGCAGTGACCCGGACAGGGATAACACTGAAGCTTTCTTT.

This clone was recorded only once. The V gene is TRBV11-3, the J gene TRBJ1-3; 10 nucleotides line up with TRBD1. Germline-derived CDR1 and CDR2 are SGHNT and YENEEA. The V segment lost 5 bases and the J segment 4 bases; nucleotides outside the gene matches: 5. The CDR3 length is 15 residues. The CDR3 coding sequence is TGTGCCAGCAGCCAAGGGACAGGGGCAGGAAACACCATATATTTT. Translated: CASSQGTGAGNTIYF. Full variable domain (missing parts from reference TRBV11-3 and TRBJ1-3): EAGVVQSPRYKIIEKKQPVAFWCNPISGHNTLYWYLQNLGQGPELLIRYENEEAVDDSQLPKDRFSAERLKGVDSTLKIQPAELGDSAVYLCASSQGTGAGNTIYFGEGSWLTVV.